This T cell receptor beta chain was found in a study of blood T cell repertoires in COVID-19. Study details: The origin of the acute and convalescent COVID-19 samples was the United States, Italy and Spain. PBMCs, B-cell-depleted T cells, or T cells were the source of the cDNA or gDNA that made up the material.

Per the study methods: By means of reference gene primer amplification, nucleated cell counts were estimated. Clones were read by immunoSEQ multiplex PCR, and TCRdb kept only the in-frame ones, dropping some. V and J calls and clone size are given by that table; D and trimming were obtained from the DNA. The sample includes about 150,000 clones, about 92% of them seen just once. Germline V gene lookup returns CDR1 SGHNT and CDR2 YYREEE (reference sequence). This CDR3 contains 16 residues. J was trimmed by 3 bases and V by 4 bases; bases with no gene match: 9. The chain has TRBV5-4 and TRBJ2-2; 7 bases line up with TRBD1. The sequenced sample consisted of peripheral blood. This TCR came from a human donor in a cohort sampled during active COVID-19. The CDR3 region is CASSADRARDTGELFF. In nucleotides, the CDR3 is TGTGCCAGCAGCGCAGACAGGGCGAGGGACACCGGGGAGCTGTTTTTT.